This T cell receptor (beta chain) was profiled in a study of blood T cell repertoires in COVID-19. Background on the study: In each case, the material was cDNA or gDNA derived from T cells, B-cell-depleted T cells, or PBMCs.

This clone was seen only once. Assay used: immunoSEQ multiplex PCR; TCRdb lists only in-frame clones, some missing. The data hold 110,000 or so clones, with 85% observed a single time. This CDR3 spans 13 amino acids. Per germline, CDR1 MNHEY and CDR2 SVGAGI. Trimming pared 0 bases from V and 7 bases from J, leaving 8 bases between. The chain is built from TRBV6-5 and TRBJ2-3; D remains ambiguous. The sequence came from a human donor in a cohort sampled during active COVID-19. Sequenced: peripheral blood. The CDR3 DNA reads TGTGCCAGCAGTTACTCCCCGACATATACGCAGTATTTT. Residues: CASSYSPTYTQYF.